These 14 T cell receptor beta chains originate from one sample sequenced in a study of cytomegalovirus exposure and HLA in healthy donors. The method was immunoSEQ multiplex PCR; TCRdb's version includes in-frame clones alone and lacks a portion of them. Of about 49,000 clones listed, about 91% were seen once; the top ten hold approximately 1.4%. The sample comprised PBMCs. These receptors were collected from a man younger than 35 in good health and CMV-seronegative.

The genes are TRBV27 and TRBJ1-1; D may be TRBD1 (6 bases). This CDR3 spans 14 amino acids. Germline V gene sequence: CDR1 MNHEY, CDR2 SMNVEV (reference sequence). With 3 bases removed from V and 5 bases from J, the gap between germline ends came to 13 bases. The chain's CDR3 is CASSLTERGTEAFF. The CDR3 DNA follows: TGTGCCAGCAGTTTGACAGAGAGGGGGACTGAAGCTTTCTTT.

V and J are TRBV7-2 and TRBJ2-1; D unclear. This CDR3 is 14 amino acids long. CDR1 is SGHTA and CDR2 is FQGNSA in the germline V gene. V was pared by 1 base and J by 5 bases, with 9 bases between. CDR3: CASSLGRTNNEQFF. DNA for the CDR3: TGTGCCAGCAGCTTAGGTAGAACCAACAATGAGCAGTTCTTC.

This sequence joins TRBV11-2 and TRBJ2-7, with D hard to call. Germline V gene sequence: CDR1 SGHAT, CDR2 FQNNGV. This CDR3 spans 11 amino acids. The germline V and J ends were trimmed by 5 bases and 5 bases, with 7 bases remaining between them. This CDR3 reads CASSIQNEQYF. The CDR3 region has the DNA TGTGCCAGCAGCATCCAGAACGAGCAGTACTTC.

The gene calls are TRBV28 and TRBJ1-1; the D is unclear. Trimming cost V 5 bases and J 0 bases, with 13 bases left between them. Per the germline V gene, CDR1 is MDHEN and CDR2 is SYDVKM. The CDR3 covers 15 residues. CDR3 in amino acids: CASSTPRNLNTEAFF. The CDR3 DNA is TGTGCCAGCAGTACACCCAGAAATTTGAACACTGAAGCTTTCTTT.

In its sample, this clone was seen once. V and J are TRBV27 and TRBJ2-1; TRBD1 aligns across 7 bases. Germline V lookup: CDR1 MNHEY, CDR2 SMNVEV (reference sequence). The CDR3 has 16 amino acids. Trimming took 4 bases from V and 3 from J; bases not matched to a gene: 9. The CDR3, as DNA: TGTGCCAGCAGTTCCGACAGGGATTGGGACTACAATGAGCAGTTCTTC. Translating gives CASSSDRDWDYNEQFF.

The chain carries TRBV2 and TRBJ2-6, with unresolved D. The length of the CDR3 is 15 residues. Per germline, CDR1 SNHLY and CDR2 FYNNEI. Trimming stripped 4 bases from V and 4 bases from J, with 11 bases between. The CDR3 DNA sequence: TGTGCCAGCAGTGCGCTGGGCGTCGGGGCCAACGTCCTGACTTTC. Translation: CASSALGVGANVLTF.

This clone has just a few counts. The V call is TRBV15, the J call TRBJ2-3, with 11 positions matching TRBD2. CDR1 is LNHNV, CDR2 YYDKDF, per germline (reference sequence). After removal of 1 base from V and 4 bases from J, the junction contained 4 bases not matched to a gene. This CDR3 has 16 amino acids. The CDR3 DNA sequence: TGTGCCACCAGCAGAGTAGGACTAGCGGGTGCAGATACGCAGTATTTT. Translating it yields CATSRVGLAGADTQYF.

The chain recombines TRBV15 with TRBJ2-1; D is uncertain. V was clipped by 1 base and J by 2 bases, with 6 bases between them. CDR1 is LNHNV and CDR2 is YYDKDF in the germline V gene (reference sequence). This CDR3 is built from 14 residues. DNA of the CDR3: TGTGCCACCAGCAGAGGTCAGGCCTACAATGAGCAGTTCTTC. Amino acid sequence: CATSRGQAYNEQFF.

The rearrangement joins TRBV6-1 to TRBJ2-5, with 9 bases fitting TRBD1. The CDR3 runs 14 residues. Germline V lookup: CDR1 MNHNS, CDR2 SASEGT. After removal of 5 bases from V and 5 bases from J, the junction contained 6 bases not matched to a gene. In DNA, the CDR3 is TGTGCCAGCAGTCACGGGACAGGGTCGGAGACCCAGTACTTC. Translated, it gives CASSHGTGSETQYF.

The chain carries TRBV6-1 and TRBJ1-4; 11 bases align to TRBD1. Trimming removed 3 bases from V and 7 bases from J; junction bases left unmatched: 10. The germline V gene encodes CDR1 MNHNS and CDR2 SASEGT. CDR3 length: 17 residues. CDR3 bases: TGTGCCAGCAGTGACTGGACAGGGGGCGGAGGCGGTGAAAAACTGTTTTTT. It is translated as CASSDWTGGGGGEKLFF.

The V and J genes are TRBV11-3 and TRBJ1-1; D might be TRBD1 (6 bases). V lost 5 bases and J lost 8, with 12 bases in between. Germline V gene lookup returns CDR1 SGHNT and CDR2 YENEEA. The CDR3 has 12 amino acids. The CDR3 region is CASSQGQTEAFF. The DNA for the CDR3 is TGTGCCAGCAGCCAAGGACAGACCGAAGCTTTCTTT.

The chain is built from TRBV5-8 and TRBJ2-7, with D hard to call. The CDR3 contains 15 residues. Germline values: CDR1 SGHTS, CDR2 YDEGEE. The V end lost 0 bases, the J end lost 0 bases, and 10 bases lay between the germline ends. In DNA, the CDR3 is TGTGCCAGCAGCTTGGCTGGCACCCGCTCCTACGAGCAGTACTTC. This codes for CASSLAGTRSYEQYF.

The chain employs TRBV9 and TRBJ1-2, with a tentative D call TRBD1 (5 bases). V lost 7 bases, J lost 8 bases, and 12 bases lay in between. From germline, CDR1 is SGDLS and CDR2 YYNGEE. CDR3 size: 11 residues. The DNA of the CDR3 is TGTGCCAGCTTCAGGGAAGGCGGCTACACCTTC. Its translation: CASFREGGYTF.

The chain joins TRBV5-1 to TRBJ2-6; the D is unclear. Germline lookup yields CDR1 SGHRS and CDR2 YFSETQ. The CDR3 is 15 amino acids. Trimming removed 0 bases from V and 0 bases from J, with 4 bases in between. The CDR3 loop reads CASSLGASGANVLTF. As DNA, the CDR3 is TGCGCCAGCAGCTTGGGGGCCTCTGGGGCCAACGTCCTGACTTTC.